The entry that follows covers one T cell receptor beta chain sequence. The antigen is unknown. Genomic DNA constituted the template upon which TCR beta VDJ and CDR3 profiling was performed. TCRdb reprocessed the reads with MiXCR, giving one entry per CDR3 protein. The sample holds 74,000 or so distinct CDR3 sequences, 45% to 60% seen once. The source of the sample is a study of CD8+CD57+ T cells in acquired aplastic anemia. Background on the study: The study obtained an average of around 3.4 ug of DNA from sorted CD4+ and CD8+ cells. Findings and caveats of the study: Controls did not differ significantly from patients in CD8+ Simpson's diversity. The number of CD8+ CDR3 sequences shared by patients and controls was around 30.

The germline gives CDR1 LNHDA, CDR2 SQIVND (reference sequence). Trimming pared 4 bases from V and 9 bases from J, leaving 16 bases between. The CDR3 has 14 amino acids. The rearrangement uses TRBV19 and TRBJ2-1, with D perhaps TRBD2 (6 bases). The sequencing input was sorted CD4+, CD8+, or CD8+CD57+ T cells (not recorded which) from PBMCs. The TCR comes from a human donor in good health, serving as a control. CDR3 sequence: CASSRRGGWGEQFF. In nucleotides, the CDR3 is TGTGCCAGTAGTAGGAGGGGTGGATGGGGTGAGCAGTTCTTC. Combining the CDR3 with reference TRBV19 and TRBJ2-1 gives the whole variable domain DGGITQSPKYLFRKEGQNVTLSCEQNLNHDAMYWYRQDPGQGLRLIYYSQIVNDFQKGDIAEGYSVSREKKESFPLTVTSAQKNPTAFYLCASSRRGGWGEQFFGPGTRLTVL.